The 23 T cell receptor beta chains below all came from one sample that was sequenced in a study of T cells in narcolepsy (dated by TCRdb to 2016 to 2019). The protocol used for the library was the immunoSEQ multiplex PCR assay. TCRdb obtained this table from immuneACCESS and retained in-frame rearrangements with V and J assigned. These tables miss some clones; where compared with another copy, unresolved V genes account for less than half of the shortfall, and the remainder is unexplained. The sample has 30,000 to 35,000 clones on record, less than 90% of them singletons. The top ten hold around 1.1% of the sample. Sequenced sample: memory (CD45RA-) CD4+ T cells from blood. According to the study, the label for this sample's cell subset or site signals: memory T cells sorted ex vivo from peripheral blood. The source is a human donor in good health.

The genes are TRBV20-1 and TRBJ2-5; D unclear. The CDR3 spans 11 residues. Trimming removed 7 bases from V and 7 bases from J, with 13 bases in between. Germline CDR1 DFQATT, CDR2 SNEGSKA (reference sequence). CDR3 coding DNA: TGCAGTGTTCGGTCGGTGGGGACCCAGTACTTC. Protein: CSVRSVGTQYF.

The gene calls are TRBV4-1 and TRBJ2-3, with D tentatively TRBD1 (6 bases). The V and J ends lost 1 base and 5 bases respectively, with 10 bases between them. The CDR3 consists of 14 residues. The germline V gene encodes CDR1 MGHRA and CDR2 YSYEKL. CDR3 nucleotides: TGCGCCAGCAGCCAAGTGCTAGGGGGAGATACGCAGTATTTT. Translation: CASSQVLGGDTQYF.

This chain links TRBV5-1 with TRBJ2-1; D gene unclear. This CDR3 region has 12 residues. V was cut by 3 bases and J by 10 bases, with 11 bases left in between. The germline V gene encodes CDR1 SGHRS and CDR2 YFSETQ. CDR3 amino acids: CASSSTQVEQFF. The CDR3 region has the DNA TGCGCCAGCAGCTCTACTCAGGTGGAGCAGTTCTTC. Combining the CDR3 with reference TRBV5-1 and TRBJ2-1 gives the whole variable domain KAGVTQTPRYLIKTRGQQVTLSCSPISGHRSVSWYQQTPGQGLQFLFEYFSETQRNKGNFPGRFSGRQFSNSRSEMNVSTLELGDSALYLCASSSTQVEQFFGPGTRLTVL.

The chain couples TRBV7-2 to TRBJ1-2; TRBD1 matches at 7 bases. CDR1 and CDR2 (germline): SGHTA, FQGNSA. V was pared by 0 bases and J by 6 bases, with 4 bases of the junction left unmatched. CDR3 length equals 14 residues. The CDR3: CASSLAPTGHGYTF. The DNA of the CDR3 is TGTGCCAGCAGCTTAGCCCCGACAGGGCATGGCTACACCTTC.

V and J are TRBV7-8 and TRBJ1-2, with 12 bases fitting TRBD1. CDR1 is SGHVS, CDR2 FQNEAQ, per germline. V lost 3 bases and J lost 7; bases outside the gene matches: 6. The CDR3 totals 15 residues. The CDR3 region has the DNA TGTGCCAGCAGCTTCCGGGACAGGGGGCTTGGTGGCTACACCTTC. This sequence encodes CASSFRDRGLGGYTF.

The rearrangement joins TRBV15 to TRBJ2-1; possible D gene TRBD2, 6 bases. Germline loops: CDR1 LNHNV, CDR2 YYDKDF (reference sequence). CDR3 length: 13 residues. V lost 3 bases to trimming and J lost 8 bases, with 11 bases between them. CDR3 DNA sequence: TGTGCCACCAGCAGTCCTGGGGGGTATGAGCAGTTCTTC. Protein product: CATSSPGGYEQFF.

This clone has only one observation. The chain uses TRBV7-8 and TRBJ1-1; tentatively, D is TRBD1 (5 bases). The CDR3 loop spans 16 amino acids. Looked up from germline, CDR1 is SGHVS and CDR2 is FQNEAQ. The germline V and J ends were trimmed by 3 bases and 5 bases, with 19 bases remaining between them. In DNA, the CDR3 is TGTGCCAGCAGCTTTGCCGAACTAGGGGTAGGAACTGAAGCTTTCTTT. The encoded protein is CASSFAELGVGTEAFF.

The chain joins TRBV4-2 to TRBJ1-2; no clear D gene. There are 14 residues in the CDR3. Germline V gene data show CDR1 as LGHNA and CDR2 as YNFKEQ. The V end was cut by 5 bases, the J end by 3 bases, with 13 bases between. CDR3: CASSSERTDYGYTF. The CDR3 nucleotides are TGTGCCAGCAGCAGTGAACGAACGGACTATGGCTACACCTTC.

This chain uses TRBV11-2 with TRBJ2-4; a possible D gene is TRBD2 (6 bases). Per germline, CDR1 SGHAT and CDR2 FQNNGV. The length of the CDR3 is 13 residues. The germline V and J ends were trimmed by 1 base and 12 bases, with 13 bases remaining between them. CDR3 sequence: CASSLAGSRAQYF. The CDR3 coding sequence is TGTGCCAGCAGCTTAGCCGGGAGTCGGGCTCAGTACTTC.

The CDR3: CSALQGALNTEAFF. Written as DNA, the CDR3 is TGCAGCGCATTACAGGGGGCGTTGAACACTGAAGCTTTCTTT. The chain employs TRBV29-1 and TRBJ1-1; 9 bases are a match to TRBD1. CDR3 length equals 14 residues. CDR1 is SQVTM, CDR2 ANQGSEA, per germline. The trim removed 7 bases at V and 0 bases at J, leaving 6 bases unmatched.

The chain combines TRBV28 with TRBJ1-3; D remains unclear. This CDR3 contains 12 residues. The ends were cut back, 3 bases at V and 4 bases at J, with 4 bases in the middle. Germline V gene sequence: CDR1 MDHEN, CDR2 SYDVKM. The CDR3 region is CASSFRGNTIYF. The CDR3 DNA reads as TGTGCCAGCAGTTTTCGGGGAAACACCATATATTTT.

This chain links TRBV5-4 with TRBJ2-4, with TRBD2 matching 10 bases. In germline, CDR1 is SGHNT, CDR2 YYREEE (reference sequence). The CDR3 totals 15 residues. V lost 4 bases, J lost 7 bases, and 8 bases stayed unmatched. CDR3 sequence: CASSTGAGGPNIQYF. CDR3 sequence (DNA): TGTGCCAGCAGCACTGGAGCGGGAGGGCCGAACATTCAGTACTTC.

This clone was detected only once. The V call is TRBV11-2, the J call TRBJ2-7; possibly TRBD2 for D (6 bases). This CDR3 has 13 amino acids. Trimming took off 1 base at V and 7 bases at J, with 11 bases between the two ends. The germline CDR1 and CDR2 sequences are SGHAT and FQNNGV. The CDR3 here is CASSLGGMGEQYF. The CDR3 DNA reads TGTGCCAGCAGCTTAGGCGGGATGGGGGAGCAGTACTTC.

This clone was recorded a few times. V usage is TRBV6-1 and J usage is TRBJ1-3, with a possible D match to TRBD1 (6 bases). This CDR3 region has 18 residues. Trimming took 0 bases from V and 2 from J, leaving 17 bases between them. Germline lookup yields CDR1 MNHNS and CDR2 SASEGT. The CDR3 DNA follows: TGTGCCAGCAGTGAAGCTCCTCCAGCAGGGGTGGCTGGAAACACCATATATTTT. It encodes CASSEAPPAGVAGNTIYF.

This clone was picked up one time. The V and J genes are TRBV25-1 and TRBJ2-2, with D perhaps matching TRBD2 (6 bases). The CDR3 contains 14 residues. CDR1 and CDR2 from the germline V gene are MGHDK and SYGVNS. Trimming took off 4 bases at V and 6 bases at J, with 12 bases between the two ends. The CDR3 bases are TGTGCCAGCAGTGTGGAGGGTAGGGCCGGGGAGCTGTTTTTT. Its translation: CASSVEGRAGELFF. Full variable domain (remainder filled in from reference TRBV25-1 and TRBJ2-2): EADIYQTPRYLVIGTGKKITLECSQTMGHDKMYWYQQDPGMELHLIHYSYGVNSTEKGDLSSESTVSRIRTEHFPLTLESARPSHTSQYLCASSVEGRAGELFFGEGSRLTVL.

CDR3 in DNA: TGTGCCAGCAGCTCTTCGGGTCCGAACACTGAAGCTTTCTTT. It codes for CASSSSGPNTEAFF. The chain carries TRBV7-3 and TRBJ1-1; no reliable D call. The CDR3 extends over 14 amino acids. Germline lookup yields CDR1 SGHTA and CDR2 FQGTGA. V dropped 4 bases and J dropped 1 base, with 10 bases sitting between them.

J is TRBJ1-1 and V is TRBV7-2; D is possibly TRBD1 (5 bases). Trimming stripped 0 bases from V and 4 bases from J, with 9 bases between. This CDR3 spans 14 amino acids. CDR1 is SGHTA and CDR2 is FQGNSA in the germline V gene. The CDR3 nucleotides are TGTGCCAGCAGCTTAGCGGGACGGCTCACTGAAGCTTTCTTT. It specifies CASSLAGRLTEAFF.

In its sample, this clone was seen once. Germline is not matched at one junction end, which may reflect a read error. V and J are TRBV4-2 and TRBJ2-5, with 11 bases lining up with TRBD2. This CDR3 has 14 amino acids. Germline loops: CDR1 LGHNA, CDR2 YNFKEQ. The CDR3, as DNA: TGTGCCAGTAGCCCGGGACTAGCGGAAGAGACCCAGTACTTC. It codes for CASSPGLAEETQYF.

The chain is built from TRBV7-9 and TRBJ2-7, with D hard to call. CDR1 SEHNR and CDR2 FQNEAQ come from the germline V gene (reference sequence). The V and J ends lost 2 bases and 2 bases respectively, with 7 bases between them. The CDR3 totals 13 residues. CDR3 sequence (DNA): TGTGCCAGCAGCTTAAGTCAGGCCTACGAGCAGTACTTC. It translates to CASSLSQAYEQYF.

The chain combines TRBV9 with TRBJ1-2, with D perhaps TRBD1 (5 bases). CDR3 length: 15 amino acids. The V end lost 0 bases, the J end lost 0 bases, and 9 bases lay between the germline ends. Germline V CDR1 and CDR2: SGDLS, YYNGEE. The chain's CDR3 is CASSVDGGANYGYTF. The CDR3, as DNA: TGTGCCAGCAGCGTAGACGGAGGGGCTAACTATGGCTACACCTTC.

The chain couples TRBV2 to TRBJ2-2; TRBD1 agrees at 7 bases. Germline CDR1 SNHLY, CDR2 FYNNEI. The J segment lost 7 bases and the V segment lost 7 bases, leaving 12 bases of the junction unmatched. CDR3 length equals 15 residues. The CDR3 sequence is CASTLDITGDGELFF. Here the CDR3 DNA reads TGTGCCAGCACCCTTGATATCACAGGGGACGGGGAGCTGTTTTTT.

This clone was detected a few times. DNA for the CDR3: TGTGCCAGCAGTCCCTGGACTAGCGGGAATACAGATACGCAGTATTTT. This codes for CASSPWTSGNTDTQYF. V and J are TRBV27 and TRBJ2-3; 12 bases are shared with TRBD2. This CDR3 region has 16 residues. Trimming removed 5 bases from V and 3 bases from J; junction bases left unmatched: 6. Looked up from germline, CDR1 is MNHEY and CDR2 is SMNVEV (reference sequence).

This clone was counted a few times. The chain links TRBV5-5 to TRBJ2-1; 8 nucleotides align to TRBD2. Germline-derived CDR1 and CDR2 are SGHKS and YYEKEE (reference sequence). The CDR3 length is 12 residues. V was clipped by 4 bases and J by 8 bases; unmatched bases: 2. Here the CDR3 reads CASSSGGYEQFF. The CDR3 coding sequence is TGTGCCAGCAGCAGCGGGGGTTATGAGCAGTTCTTC.